Listed here is a single T cell receptor beta chain. The antigen remains unidentified. In germline, CDR1 is GTSNPN, CDR2 SVGIG (reference sequence). The CDR3 has 14 residues. This entry belongs to a study of cytomegalovirus exposure and HLA in healthy donors. This PCR relied on a set of 60 Vbeta primers and 13 Jbeta primers. Generated by immunoSEQ multiplex PCR, the TCRdb table keeps only in-frame clones and is missing some. The sample shows 150,000 to 200,000 clones, around 76% of them seen only once. General study findings and limits: A later analysis found TCR association rates differed by HLA locus, highest for DRB1 and lowest for HLA-C. A reported reduction in N-insertions relative to the roughly 640-donor mean was seen in an Asian-associated ancestry cluster in a later analysis.

These donors counted as nominally healthy when sampled, but unrecorded immune exposures were likely. The TCR comes from a female donor in good health and CMV-seronegative. The chain links TRBV30 to TRBJ2-3; 11 bases match TRBD2. Material for sequencing was PBMCs. The CDR3 DNA is TGTGCTTTTATAGCGGGAGGGCTAAGGGATACGCAGTATTTT. It codes for CAFIAGGLRDTQYF.